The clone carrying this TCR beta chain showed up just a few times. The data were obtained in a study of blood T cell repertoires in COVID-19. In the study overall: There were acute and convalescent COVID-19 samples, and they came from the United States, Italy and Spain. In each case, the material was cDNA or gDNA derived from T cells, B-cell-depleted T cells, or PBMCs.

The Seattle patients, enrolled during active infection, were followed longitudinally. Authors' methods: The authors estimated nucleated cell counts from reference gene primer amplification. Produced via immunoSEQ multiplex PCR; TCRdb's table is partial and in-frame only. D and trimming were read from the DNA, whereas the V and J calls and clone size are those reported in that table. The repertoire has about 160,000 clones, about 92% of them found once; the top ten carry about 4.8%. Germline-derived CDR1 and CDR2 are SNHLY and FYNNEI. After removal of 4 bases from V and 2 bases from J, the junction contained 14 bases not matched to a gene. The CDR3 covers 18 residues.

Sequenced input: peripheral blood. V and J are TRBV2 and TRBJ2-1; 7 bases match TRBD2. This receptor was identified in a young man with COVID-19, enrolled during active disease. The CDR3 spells CASSVVNGRRSTYNEQFF. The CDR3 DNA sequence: TGTGCCAGCAGTGTGGTGAACGGGAGGAGGAGCACCTACAATGAGCAGTTCTTC. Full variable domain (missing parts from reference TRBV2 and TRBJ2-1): EPEVTQTPSHQVTQMGQEVILRCVPISNHLYFYWYRQILGQKVEFLVSFYNNEISEKSEIFDDQFSVERPDGSNFTLKIRSTKLEDSAMYFCASSVVNGRRSTYNEQFFGPGTRLTVL.